Listed below are T cell receptor beta chains from one sample, sequenced in a study of metastatic and nonmetastatic thyroid tumors. TCRdb re-processed the PCR reads through MiXCR. The sample lists around 20,000 clones, approximately 16% occurring once. The sample taken for sequencing was blood. The receptors here all came from a male donor with papillary thyroid cancer or a benign thyroid nodule (not recorded which). Some clones in this sample may be carry-over from other donors' samples. Each CDR3 is given without its conserved first and last residue. Expanded clones get a size class; other rows say once, few or many, or leave the size out.

>12|TRBV12-3/TRBV12-4|-|TRBJ1-2
ASSVGTNFYGYT
>13|TRBV5-1|-|TRBJ1-3
ASSLGASSGNTIY
>14|TRBV4-3|medium-sized|TRBJ1-4
ASSQVDLWGAEKLF
>13|TRBV30|many|TRBJ2-2
AWSSRGLHTGELF
>13|TRBV11-2|many|TRBJ2-1
ASSVGQTFYNEQF
>11|TRBV29-1|many|TRBJ2-7
SVLLQGPYEQY
>11|TRBV7-2|many|TRBJ1-1
ASRLQGNTEAF
>12|TRBV12-5|many|TRBJ2-4
ASGLGIGKNIQY
>12|TRBV11-2|many|TRBJ2-5
ASSLRTDKETQY
>15|TRBV6-1|-|TRBJ1-3
ASSGSSTRNSGNTIY
>12|TRBV19|many|TRBJ1-4
ASSVGRENEKLF
>14|TRBV14|many|TRBJ2-1
ASSPILAGRRNEQF
>13|TRBV19|many|TRBJ1-5
ASSIDQYSNQPQH
>13|TRBV28|many|TRBJ2-1
ASTELAGTTNEQF
>11|TRBV12-3/TRBV12-4|medium-sized|TRBJ2-7
ASRGPTDYEQY
>15|TRBV27|many|TRBJ2-7
ASSALPGQGGSHEQY
>13|TRBV24-1|few|TRBJ2-7
ATSDSHSRGHEQY
>14|TRBV5-1|many|TRBJ1-2
ASSLWAEAINYGYT
>9|TRBV11-2|-|TRBJ1-1
ASSVGFEAF
>11|TRBV29-1|many|TRBJ1-4
SVGRSTNEKLF
>12|TRBV7-9|many|TRBJ1-6
ASSLPGVNSPLH
>12|TRBV5-1|many|TRBJ2-1
ASCADSSYNEQF
>11|TRBV24-1|many|TRBJ2-3
AIGGLGTDTQY
>13|TRBV24-1|many|TRBJ2-5
ATSDGLHPGETQY
>15|TRBV27|many|TRBJ1-6
ASRPSIWGRLNSPLH
>10|TRBV9|many|TRBJ1-1
ASSAAGTEAF
>12|TRBV18|many|TRBJ1-1
ATSLGGSNTEAF
>11|TRBV28|medium-sized|TRBJ1-1
ASRGTLNTEAF
>13|TRBV5-1|many|TRBJ2-5
ASSSTGGALETQY
>14|TRBV14|many|TRBJ2-7
ASSQDYGPEGYEQY
>15|TRBV11-3|many|TRBJ2-1
ASSQVRTSGRANEQF
>13|TRBV30|many|TRBJ1-4
AWSVPEKGDEKLF
>12|TRBV6-1|few|TRBJ1-2
ASSESSVYGGYT
>14|TRBV4-1|medium-sized|TRBJ2-1
ASSQDKGTSGNEQF
>12|TRBV11-2|medium-sized|TRBJ2-7
ASSWDTGLYEQY
>10|TRBV28|few|TRBJ2-7
ASTGSTYEQY
>8|TRBV20-1|many|TRBJ2-7
SAERWEQY
>14|TRBV20-1|once|TRBJ1-5
SASPSTGVGNQPQH
>17|TRBV4-2|many|TRBJ2-2
ASSQDNEGLALNTGELF
>10|TRBV6-1|many|TRBJ2-7
ASSWGFYEQY
>13|TRBV6-4|medium-sized|TRBJ2-1
ASSDSTSGSNEQF
>11|TRBV6-5|medium-sized|TRBJ1-4
ASSYSQGRKLF